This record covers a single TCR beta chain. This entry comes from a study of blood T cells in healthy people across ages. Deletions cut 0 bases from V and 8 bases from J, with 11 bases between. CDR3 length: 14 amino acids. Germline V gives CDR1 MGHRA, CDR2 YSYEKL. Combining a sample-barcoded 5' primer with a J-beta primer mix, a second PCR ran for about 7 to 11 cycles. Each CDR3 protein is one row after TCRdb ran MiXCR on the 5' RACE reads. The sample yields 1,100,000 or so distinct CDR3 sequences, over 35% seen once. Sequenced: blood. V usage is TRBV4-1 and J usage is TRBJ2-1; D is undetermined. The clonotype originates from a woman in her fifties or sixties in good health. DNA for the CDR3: TGCGCCAGCAGCCAAGAAACTCTGTGGGATGAGCAGTTCTTC. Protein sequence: CASSQETLWDEQFF.